The present T cell receptor beta chain was sequenced within a study of PD-1 blockade in classical Hodgkin lymphoma. Study outcomes and limitations: When set against healthy donors, newly diagnosed patients were reported to show lower baseline TCR diversity. Repertoires differed for reasons still undefined, possibly disease activity or prior therapy.

Here immunoSEQ multiplex PCR was the method, and the copy in TCRdb shows in-frame clones only, minus some. This sample yields around 60,000 clones, of which about 85% are seen a single time; around 8.1% belongs to the top ten. The sample's time point: cycle 4 day 1 (C4D1), after more than five weeks of nivolumab. Patients all relapsed after autologous stem cell transplantation, and there was variation in brentuximab vedotin exposure. With respect to this clone: The antigen is unknown.

The starting material was peripheral blood mononuclear cells (PBMCs), obtained before the fourth cycle of nivolumab. The origin of this receptor is a human donor with classical Hodgkin lymphoma.

CDR3 in DNA: TGTGCTAGTGGTTTGGTATTCGACAGCCCCCTAGCCAAAAACATTCAGTACTTC. This translates into CASGLVFDSPLAKNIQYF. The chain carries TRBV12-5 and TRBJ2-4, with D maybe TRBD1 (5 bases). This CDR3 contains 18 residues. The V and J ends lost 0 bases and 0 bases respectively, with 15 bases between them. From germline, CDR1 is LGHNT and CDR2 FRNRAP.